These 9 T cell receptor beta chains share one sample of origin, sequenced in a study of T cell changes during pregnancy in multiple sclerosis (dated by TCRdb to about 2019). Libraries were prepared through the immunoSEQ multiplex PCR assay. This is the immuneACCESS table as TCRdb keeps it, with only in-frame sequences that have V and J called. A part of the clones is gone; compared with another copy, unresolved V genes explain less than half, and the rest is unexplained. The sample table lists 20,000 to 25,000 clones, 85% of them with a count of one. In total, the top ten clones hold 7.6% of the sample. The specimen comprised CD8+ T cells from peripheral blood mononuclear cells, sampled before pregnancy. The receptors here all came from a female donor with multiple sclerosis, enrolled in a pregnancy study.

The chain links TRBV7-8 to TRBJ2-5; the match to TRBD1 covers 7 bases. The CDR3 contains 15 residues. With 5 bases clipped from V and 4 bases from J, the junction kept 10 bases outside the gene matches. Germline loops: CDR1 SGHVS, CDR2 FQNEAQ. The DNA of the CDR3 is TGTGCCAGCAGCCACTCAAACAGGGGTCGAGAGACCCAGTACTTC. It yields the protein CASSHSNRGRETQYF.

The genes are TRBV7-8 and TRBJ2-7, with TRBD2 as a possible D gene (6 bases). Germline V gene lookup returns CDR1 SGHVS and CDR2 FQNEAQ. V lost 6 bases to trimming and J lost 2 bases, with 23 bases between them. The CDR3 extends over 17 amino acids. In nucleotides, the CDR3 is TGTGCCAGCAGTCCCGGGACTCCTTTTGGGGAAACCTACGAGCAGTACTTC. Translation: CASSPGTPFGETYEQYF.

The chain combines TRBV30 with TRBJ1-1, with D perhaps TRBD1 (6 bases). The germline gives CDR1 GTSNPN, CDR2 SVGIG (reference sequence). The CDR3 has 14 amino acids. Trimming pared 0 bases from V and 8 bases from J, leaving 16 bases between. In nucleotides, the CDR3 is TGTGCCTGGAGTGTAAATCCGGACAGAGGAGAAGCTTTCTTT. Amino acids: CAWSVNPDRGEAFF.

This chain uses TRBV5-6 with TRBJ2-7, with D tentatively TRBD2 (5 bases). The V gene lost 5 bases and the J gene lost 3 bases, with 15 bases spanning the gap. The CDR3 runs 14 residues. CDR1 SGHDT and CDR2 YYEEEE come from the germline V gene. The chain's CDR3 is CASSGGHSVYEQYF. CDR3 bases: TGTGCCAGCAGTGGCGGGCATAGCGTCTACGAGCAGTACTTC.

The chain recombines TRBV6-4 with TRBJ2-1, with TRBD2 matching over 7 bases. The V and J ends lost 0 bases and 7 bases, in that order; junction bases with no gene match: 6. The CDR3 extends over 15 amino acids. From germline, CDR1 is MRHNA and CDR2 SNTAGT. This CDR3 is CASSDSAGEVNEQFF. The CDR3 DNA is TGTGCCAGCAGTGACTCTGCGGGAGAGGTTAATGAGCAGTTCTTC.

CDR3 loop: CASSSDRENTEAFF. The CDR3 DNA reads as TGCGCCAGCAGCTCGGACAGGGAGAACACTGAAGCTTTCTTT. The chain carries TRBV5-1 and TRBJ1-1, with 8 positions matching TRBD1. This CDR3 is built from 14 residues. The germline V gene encodes CDR1 SGHRS and CDR2 YFSETQ. V lost 3 bases, J lost 1 base, and 2 bases stayed unmatched.

V is TRBV19 and J is TRBJ2-3; tentatively, D is TRBD1 (6 bases). Germline CDR1 and CDR2: LNHDA and SQIVND (reference sequence). This CDR3 is built from 15 residues. Trimming shortened V by 5 bases and J by 2 bases, and 14 bases separated the two germline ends. CDR3 sequence: CASSLRQDTTDTQYF. The CDR3 bases are TGTGCCAGTAGTCTCAGACAGGACACCACAGATACGCAGTATTTT.

This chain uses TRBV5-4 with TRBJ1-3; 7 bases are a match to TRBD1. CDR3 size: 15 residues. Unmatched junction bases numbered 2, after V lost 0 bases and J lost 2 bases. Per germline, CDR1 SGHNT and CDR2 YYREEE (reference sequence). DNA for the CDR3: TGTGCCAGCAGCTTGGATCAGGGGGCTGGAAACACCATATATTTT. This gives the protein CASSLDQGAGNTIYF. Filled out from reference TRBV5-4 and TRBJ1-3, the complete variable domain reads ETGVTQSPTHLIKTRGQQVTLRCSSQSGHNTVSWYQQALGQGPQFIFQYYREEENGRGNFPPRFSGLQFPNYSSELNVNALELDDSALYLCASSLDQGAGNTIYFGEGSWLTVV.

V usage is TRBV4-1 and J usage is TRBJ2-7; 12 bases fit TRBD2. Germline CDR1 reads MGHRA; CDR2 reads YSYEKL. This CDR3 has 15 residues. The V segment lost 1 base and the J segment 3 bases; nucleotides outside the gene matches: 1. The CDR3 DNA is TGCGCCAGCAGCCAAGTGACTAGCGGGAGCTACGAGCAGTACTTC. Protein product: CASSQVTSGSYEQYF.